This T cell receptor (beta chain) originates from a study of post-analysis software for immune sequencing data. Study information: Several disease courses (relapsing-remitting, secondary progressive and progressive-relapsing) of multiple sclerosis were included. Study observations and caveats: Significantly lower normalized Chao1 diversity was seen in multiple sclerosis patients than in controls. There were five or six TRBV segments more frequent in patients than controls, and TRBV5-6, TRBV5-1 and TRBV20-1 were among them. F-measure co-clustering was strong for batch-matched samples.

In this sample, this clonotype turned up a few times. Antigen unknown. V was clipped by 1 base and J by 8 bases, with 17 bases between them. CDR3 length: 15 residues. Germline V gene data show CDR1 as SEHNR and CDR2 as FQNEAQ (reference sequence). Unique-molecular-identifier-tagged TCR beta cDNA libraries were used. cDNA molecules numbering about 480,000 came from roughly 1.1 to 9.2 million T cells. MiXCR was run by TCRdb on the PCR reads, yielding one entry per CDR3 protein. The data contain 700,000 to 900,000 distinct CDR3 sequences, roughly 50% of them singletons. The sequence derives from a girl aged 10-17 years with multiple sclerosis. The chain combines TRBV7-9 with TRBJ1-2; no clear D. Input material: blood. CDR3 region: CASSLGSQSGGGYTF. The CDR3 bases are TGTGCCAGCAGCTTAGGTTCCCAGTCTGGCGGGGGCTACACCTTC.